These 6 T cell receptor beta chains originate from one sample sequenced in a study of T cells in tuberculosis. Time point given: new active TB diagnosis, blood taken before or within 7 days of starting treatment. Clones were sequenced by immunoSEQ multiplex PCR, and TCRdb holds only the in-frame ones, with some missing. The sample holds tens of thousands of clones, about 90% seen once. Sequenced here: PBMCs, sampled at tuberculosis diagnosis. These receptors were taken from an adult with tuberculosis.

This rearrangement joins TRBV2 to TRBJ1-2; D is possibly TRBD1 (6 bases). With 4 bases removed from V and 6 bases from J, the gap between germline ends came to 9 bases. CDR1 and CDR2 (germline): SNHLY, FYNNEI. The CDR3 has 12 amino acids. The DNA of the CDR3 is TGTGCCAGCAGTGGGACAGCCAATGGCTACACCTTC. Its protein product is CASSGTANGYTF.

This chain uses TRBV25-1 with TRBJ2-3, with a weak D call TRBD2 (5 bases). Germline V gene sequence: CDR1 MGHDK, CDR2 SYGVNS. Deletions cut 5 bases from V and 8 bases from J, with 14 bases between. The CDR3 has 13 residues. In DNA form, the CDR3 reads TGTGCCAGCAGTACCGGCAGGACTCCTACGCAGTATTTT. The encoded protein is CASSTGRTPTQYF.

V gene TRBV5-1 combines with J gene TRBJ1-1, with 9 bases matching TRBD1. Losses at the gene ends were 4 bases for V and 6 bases for J; bases not matched to a gene: 10. The V gene's germline CDR1 is SGHRS and CDR2 YFSETQ. This CDR3 contains 15 residues. In nucleotides, the CDR3 is TGCGCCAGCAGCCAACGGTCCGGGACAGGGCCTGAAGCTTTCTTT. Protein product: CASSQRSGTGPEAFF.

The rearrangement joins TRBV6-1 to TRBJ2-7, with 10 bases matching TRBD2. Germline loops: CDR1 MNHNS, CDR2 SASEGT. This CDR3 region has 14 residues. With 7 bases clipped from V and 1 base from J, the junction kept 4 bases outside the gene matches. The CDR3 reads CASTTSGPSYEQYF. CDR3 bases: TGTGCCAGCACGACTAGCGGGCCTTCCTACGAGCAGTACTTC.

The CDR3 sequence: CASSLAGSLGYTF. CDR3 nucleotides: TGCGCCAGCAGCTTGGCCGGGAGCTTGGGCTACACCTTC. The chain has TRBV5-1 and TRBJ1-2; D is undetermined. V dropped 0 bases and J dropped 8 bases, with 11 bases sitting between them. Germline CDR1 and CDR2: SGHRS and YFSETQ. CDR3 length equals 13 residues.

The chain links TRBV19 to TRBJ2-7; the match to TRBD1 covers 8 bases. The length of the CDR3 is 15 residues. The V gene's germline CDR1 is LNHDA and CDR2 SQIVND (reference sequence). V lost 5 bases and J lost 4; bases outside the gene matches: 10. The CDR3 DNA follows: TGTGCCAGTAGTGCGACGTCAGGGGGCAGGTACGAGCAGTACTTC. As protein: CASSATSGGRYEQYF.